A selection of T cell receptor beta chains follows, all from one sample in a study of early T cells in non-severe SARS-CoV-2 infection. Each CDR3 protein is one row after TCRdb ran MiXCR on the 5' RACE reads. Of tens of thousands of distinct CDR3 sequences listed, around 6% are singletons. Sequenced sample: whole blood. These receptors were taken from an adult who was a healthcare worker with PCR-confirmed SARS-CoV-2 infection or an uninfected control (not recorded which). CDR3s leave out the opening cysteine and the closing phenylalanine or tryptophan. Fields, in order: CDR3 protein, V gene.

CDR3: ASSQGGGPRNTEAF; V: TRBV3-1
CDR3: ASSYGTYQPQH; V: TRBV6-6
CDR3: ASSLSPSGGSTDTQY; V: TRBV27
CDR3: ASSLAGGSGANVLT; V: TRBV7-2
CDR3: ASSTRGGQEDTQY; V: TRBV11-2
CDR3: SARDRWGYSYGYT; V: TRBV20-1
CDR3: ASSEWYEQY; V: TRBV25-1
CDR3: SVGGTSGTSRDEQF; V: TRBV29-1
CDR3: ASSSPGHKNTEAF; V: TRBV6-5
CDR3: SAREGPGSSPLH; V: TRBV20-1
CDR3: SAFLPDRENTEAF; V: TRBV20-1
CDR3: ASSRATGELF; V: TRBV5-1
CDR3: ASSEGMSSDKNIQY; V: TRBV2
CDR3: ASSESILAGDSRRNIQY; V: TRBV10-1
CDR3: ASSQTSGRRLTEQF; V: TRBV4-1
CDR3: ASSATRRGTPRGADTQY; V: TRBV7-8
CDR3: ASSLGSNYGYT; V: TRBV5-1
CDR3: ASSPGVGDLNTEAF; V: TRBV18
CDR3: ASSLGGSSYNEQF; V: TRBV11-2
CDR3: AISPTGVLNTEAF; V: TRBV10-3
CDR3: ASRKGTGYEQY; V: TRBV6-1
CDR3: ASSQVIQDYQF; V: TRBV3-1
CDR3: ASSLQSGELF; V: TRBV5-4
CDR3: ASSPGGLRY; V: TRBV7-8
CDR3: SASAGGTDTQY; V: TRBV20-1
CDR3: ASSLGREGEQY; V: TRBV5-4
CDR3: ASSHRGASGSTDTQY; V: TRBV4-1
CDR3: ATSRGFRNTEAF; V: TRBV15
CDR3: ASYPGGFTDTQY; V: TRBV28
CDR3: ASSPGTGGYEQY; V: TRBV4-1